This T cell receptor (beta chain) was profiled in a study of shared clonotypes between healthy human individuals. The CDR3 consists of 13 residues. V was pared by 0 bases and J by 5 bases, with 8 bases between. The germline gives CDR1 SGHTS, CDR2 YDEGEE. CD45RA-negative memory and CD45RA+ naive subsets were split from the CD4+ cells. Sequencing was performed with immunoSEQ multiplex PCR; in TCRdb, only in-frame clones are kept and a portion is missing. The sample lists roughly 1 million clones; around 78% were seen once. The origin of this receptor is a man aged 18 to 29 in good health. Some clones in this sample may be carry-over from other donors' samples. Material for sequencing was memory CD4+ T cells from PBMCs. The subset here: CD45RA-negative fraction. The rearrangement joins TRBV5-8 to TRBJ2-5, with D unclear. DNA of the CDR3: TGTGCCAGCAGCTTGGAAGGGTTGGAGACCCAGTACTTC. This sequence encodes CASSLEGLETQYF.